The T cell receptor (beta chain) under discussion was sequenced for a study of OX40 agonist ivuxolimab in advanced cancers. Study at large: Intravenous ivuxolimab at 0.01 to 10 mg/kg was given to patients every 2 weeks. Study results and limitations: Antigen specificity remained undetermined for the expanded peripheral T cells.

The assay was immunoSEQ multiplex PCR, and TCRdb's table has in-frame clones only and misses some. The data show some 62,000 clones, approximately 86% seen once. This clone was recorded only once. Its antigen is undetermined. The CDR3 length is 13 residues. Deletions cut 7 bases from V and 10 bases from J, with 17 bases between. From germline, CDR1 is SNHLY and CDR2 FYNNEI. Patients were ruled out by autoimmune disease history or systemic immunosuppression. The timepoints at which blood was sampled were baseline, cycle 4 day 1, and cycle 7 day 1. Sequenced material: CD4+ or CD8+ T cells sorted from blood, taken in a trial of the OX40 agonist ivuxolimab. This TCR was sampled from an adult with an advanced solid tumor such as melanoma, head and neck, liver or kidney cancer. The J gene is TRBJ2-1, the V gene TRBV2; D is possibly TRBD1 or TRBD2 (6 bases each). The CDR3 bases are TGTGCCAGCAAGGGGGGACCCTTAGGCGAGCAGTTCTTC. Its protein is CASKGGPLGEQFF. Combining the CDR3 with reference TRBV2 and TRBJ2-1 gives the whole variable domain EPEVTQTPSHQVTQMGQEVILRCVPISNHLYFYWYRQILGQKVEFLVSFYNNEISEKSEIFDDQFSVERPDGSNFTLKIRSTKLEDSAMYFCASKGGPLGEQFFGPGTRLTVL.